Each of the 10 T cell receptor beta chains below was sequenced from the same sample in a study of HIV-infected patients and healthy controls. cDNA was made from around 0.5 ug RNA using alpha and beta constant primers. Using multiplexing indices, alpha and beta chain libraries were generated apart by chain-specific third strand synthesis. TCRdb re-derived calls from the 5' RACE reads in MiXCR, one entry per CDR3 protein. The table shows around 5,800 distinct CDR3 sequences, with roughly 10% occurring only once. No cell fractionation was done, so the repertoire covers all unsorted peripheral blood T cells. This material consisted of blood, taken before antiretroviral therapy. These TCRs come from an adult with HIV infection.

This clonotype is labeled medium-sized. The CDR3 DNA reads TGTGCCAGCAGCCAGGCCGGGACAGGGGGCCCCCCCCTCCACTTT. It is translated as CASSQAGTGGPPLHF. The rearrangement links TRBV3-1 to TRBJ1-6; TRBD1 matches at 12 bases. V shed 3 bases, J shed 13 bases, and the junction held 7 bases outside the gene matches. This CDR3 is built from 15 residues. CDR1 and CDR2 from the germline V gene are LGHDT and YNNKEL (reference sequence).

This clonotype was recorded at least ten times. This chain connects TRBV5-4 to TRBJ2-7; D gene uncertain. The CDR3 is made up of 12 amino acids. Germline CDR1 and CDR2: SGHNT and YYREEE (reference sequence). V was trimmed by 3 bases and J by 7 bases, leaving 11 bases between them. CDR3 protein: CASSSDRWEQYF. The CDR3 nucleotides read TGTGCCAGCAGCTCGGATCGTTGGGAGCAGTACTTC.

By share of the sample, this clonotype is medium-sized (0.01 to 0.1%). V is TRBV7-2 and J is TRBJ1-4; D is uncertain. Per germline, CDR1 SGHTA and CDR2 FQGNSA. The CDR3 covers 15 residues. Deletions cut 1 base from V and 0 bases from J, with 6 bases between. CDR3 sequence reads: CASSLDLATNEKLFF. The CDR3 region has the DNA TGTGCCAGCAGCTTAGATCTTGCAACTAATGAAAAACTGTTTTTT. The full variable domain, its missing parts supplied by reference TRBV7-2 and TRBJ1-4, is GAGVSQSPSNKVTEKGKDVELRCDPISGHTALYWYRQSLGQGLEFLIYFQGNSAPDKSGLPSDRFSAERTGGSVSTLTIQRTQQEDSAVYLCASSLDLATNEKLFFGSGTQLSVL.

Judged by abundance, this clonotype is medium-sized. The CDR3 DNA reads as TGTGCCAGCAGTCACGCCAGCTGGAACACTGAAGCTTTCTTT. This codes for CASSHASWNTEAFF. The V call is TRBV25-1, the J call TRBJ1-1, with unresolved D. Trimming stripped 5 bases from V and 1 base from J, with 11 bases between. Germline CDR1 is MGHDK and CDR2 is SYGVNS. The CDR3 contains 14 residues. Full variable domain (rest looked up from reference TRBV25-1 and TRBJ1-1): EADIYQTPRYLVIGTGKKITLECSQTMGHDKMYWYQQDPGMELHLIHYSYGVNSTEKGDLSSESTVSRIRTEHFPLTLESARPSHTSQYLCASSHASWNTEAFFGQGTRLTVV.

Judged by abundance, this clonotype is medium-sized. The V and J genes are TRBV12-3 or TRBV12-4 and TRBJ2-1, with 10 bases identical to TRBD1. There are 18 residues in the CDR3. V dropped 3 bases and J dropped 8; count of bases not matched to a gene: 16. The CDR3 region is CASSFGIVDRDRGYEQFF. CDR3 bases: TGTGCCAGCAGTTTCGGGATTGTGGACCGGGACAGGGGTTATGAGCAGTTCTTC.

This clonotype counts as medium-sized. The rearrangement links TRBV3-1 to TRBJ1-6; 8 positions agree with TRBD1. The CDR3 totals 15 residues. The V gene's germline CDR1 is LGHDT and CDR2 YNNKEL (reference sequence). Losses at the gene ends were 1 base for V and 8 bases for J; bases not matched to a gene: 4. Written as DNA, the CDR3 is TGTGCCAGCAGCCAAGTCTGGACAGGGCATTCACCCCTCCACTTT. It encodes CASSQVWTGHSPLHF.

By share of the sample, this clonotype is medium-sized. The chain uses TRBV4-2 and TRBJ1-1, with D hard to call. Germline CDR1 reads LGHNA; CDR2 reads YNFKEQ. The CDR3 loop spans 13 amino acids. Trimming stripped 0 bases from V and 7 bases from J, with 9 bases between. The CDR3: CASSQDGVVEAFF. CDR3 nucleotides: TGTGCCAGCAGCCAAGATGGAGTTGTTGAAGCTTTCTTT.

This clonotype is judged medium-sized. V and J are TRBV5-1 and TRBJ1-2, with D tentatively TRBD1 (6 bases). There are 14 residues in the CDR3. V was trimmed by 6 bases and J by 7 bases, leaving 19 bases between them. Germline assignment: CDR1 SGHRS and CDR2 YFSETQ. In DNA form, the CDR3 reads TGCGCCAGCAACCCCACAGGGATGTCTAGTGGCTACACCTTC. Translation: CASNPTGMSSGYTF.

The chain employs TRBV29-1 and TRBJ2-2; D unclear. V lost 5 bases and J 1 base, leaving 8 bases between the germline ends. Germline lookup yields CDR1 SQVTM and CDR2 ANQGSEA. The CDR3 extends over 13 amino acids. The CDR3 nucleotides are TGCAGCGTTCTACCCCAGAACACCGGGGAGCTGTTTTTT. Its translation: CSVLPQNTGELFF.

This clonotype was counted at least ten times. This chain links TRBV14 with TRBJ1-2, with D possibly TRBD1 on 5 matching bases. Per the germline V gene, CDR1 is SGHDN and CDR2 is FVKESK. The CDR3 is 14 residues long. Trimming took off 3 bases at V and 7 bases at J, with 15 bases between the two ends. DNA of the CDR3: TGTGCCAGCAGCCATGGCGGGGCGCTGGTTGGCTACACCTTC. Its protein product is CASSHGGALVGYTF.